These T cell receptor beta chains were read from a single sample in a study of blood T cell repertoires in COVID-19. Produced via immunoSEQ multiplex PCR; TCRdb's table is partial and in-frame only. The sample carries roughly 75,000 clones, 86% recorded once. Sequenced material: peripheral blood. The receptors here all came from an elderly man with COVID-19, enrolled during active disease. Both conserved end residues are part of each CDR3. The D gene is left open where the match is weak. The size field is filled for only some rows; it gives once, few, many or a size class.

clone_size | d_call | j_call | v_call | cdr3_nt | cdr3_aa
. | TRBD1 | TRBJ1-2 | TRBV6-5 | TGTGCCAGCAGTCCCCGACAGGGACAGGACTATGGCTACACCTTC | CASSPRQGQDYGYTF
. | . | TRBJ2-5 | TRBV2 | TGTGCCAGCAGTGTAAACAGGGTAGGAGAGACCCAGTACTTC | CASSVNRVGETQYF
. | . | TRBJ1-1 | TRBV23-1 | TGCGCTAGAGCTGTGGAGGGAGCTTTCTTT | CARAVEGAFF
. | TRBD2 | TRBJ2-2 | TRBV11-2 | TGTGCCAGCAGCTTAGATCGGGGGGGGAACACCGGGGAGCTGTTTTTT | CASSLDRGGNTGELFF
. | . | TRBJ1-2 | TRBV3-1/TRBV3-2 | TGTGCCAGCAGCCGAGGGAGAGGATTTGACTATGGCTACACCTTC | CASSRGRGFDYGYTF
once | TRBD1 | TRBJ2-5 | TRBV18 | TGTGCCAGCTCACTCGGACAGGGGGCAGAAGAGACCCAGTACTTC | CASSLGQGAEETQYF
. | TRBD1 | TRBJ1-2 | TRBV28 | TGTGCCAGCACCGACAGGGGGGGCTATGGCTACACCTTC | CASTDRGGYGYTF
. | . | TRBJ1-1 | TRBV15 | TGTGCCACCAGCAGAGATTGGAGGGGACTCACTGAAGCTTTCTTT | CATSRDWRGLTEAFF
. | . | TRBJ1-2 | TRBV29-1 | TGCAGCGTTATTAGCGGGGCAGGGCCCTATGGCTACACCTTC | CSVISGAGPYGYTF
. | TRBD1 | TRBJ1-2 | TRBV11-2 | TGTGCCAGCAGCTTGGGGACAGCAAACTATGGCTACACCTTC | CASSLGTANYGYTF
. | . | TRBJ2-3 | TRBV20-1 | TGCAGTGCTAGTTTGAGCGGTAACACAGATACGCAGTATTTT | CSASLSGNTDTQYF
. | TRBD1 | TRBJ1-5 | TRBV2 | TGTGCCAGCAGTGATCTCGGACAGGGTAATCAGCCCCAGCATTTT | CASSDLGQGNQPQHF
. | . | TRBJ2-2 | TRBV5-6 | TGTGCCAGCAGCTTGGATTGGGGCCATCCCTCCGGGGAGCTGTTTTTT | CASSLDWGHPSGELFF
. | . | TRBJ2-7 | TRBV10-3 | TGTGCCATCAGAGGGGGGGCCTCCTACGAGCAGTACTTC | CAIRGGASYEQYF
. | . | TRBJ1-1 | TRBV6-2/TRBV6-3 | TGTGCCAGCAGTGACTACAGGAACACTGAAGCTTTCTTT | CASSDYRNTEAFF
once | . | TRBJ1-5 | TRBV6-7 | TGTGCCAGGCCTTCGGGGGTCAATCAGCCCCAGCATTTT | CARPSGVNQPQHF
. | TRBD2 | TRBJ2-1 | TRBV7-2 | TGTGCCAGCAGCTTAGCGGGTGCTAGCGGGGGGGACAATGAGCAGTTCTTC | CASSLAGASGGDNEQFF
. | TRBD1 | TRBJ2-1 | TRBV5-1 | TGCGCCAGCAGCTTAACTACAGGGGGCATGAATGAGCAGTTCTTC | CASSLTTGGMNEQFF
. | TRBD1 | TRBJ2-5 | TRBV19 | TGTGCCAGTAAACGGGATGGACGGACAGGGGGTCTTGGAGAGACCCAGTACTTC | CASKRDGRTGGLGETQYF
. | . | TRBJ2-2 | TRBV28 | TGTGCCAGCAGTTTAGGGCATGGGCTGTTTTTT | CASSLGHGLFF
. | TRBD2 | TRBJ2-5 | TRBV6-6 | TGTGCCAGCAGTCCCACGACTAGCGGGGGGGCAGAGACCCAGTACTTC | CASSPTTSGGAETQYF
. | TRBD1 | TRBJ2-5 | TRBV2 | TGTGCCAGCATTACAGGGGGACAAGAGACCCAGTACTTC | CASITGGQETQYF
. | TRBD1 | TRBJ2-1 | TRBV24-1 | TGTGCCACCAGTGATCCCGGGACAGGGGACAATGAGCAGTTCTTC | CATSDPGTGDNEQFF
once | . | TRBJ1-1 | TRBV11-2 | TGTGCCATAGGTACAGGGCCGAACACTGAAGCTTTCTTT | CAIGTGPNTEAFF
. | . | TRBJ2-5 | TRBV5-1 | TGCGCCAGCAGCTTGGCCCTGGCAGGTGGAGAGACCCAGTACTTC | CASSLALAGGETQYF
. | . | TRBJ1-2 | TRBV4-3 | TGCGCCAGCAGCCAAGATGGGCTAGGCTACACCTTC | CASSQDGLGYTF
. | TRBD1 | TRBJ1-2 | TRBV5-4 | TGTGCCAGCAGCTTACAGCCCGGGACAGGGGGAAGCGGAGGCTACACCTTC | CASSLQPGTGGSGGYTF
. | TRBD1 | TRBJ2-1 | TRBV6-4 | TGTGCCAGCAGCAAAAAGCCGGGACAGGGCCTCGTTGGATACAATGAGCAGTTCTTC | CASSKKPGQGLVGYNEQFF
few | . | TRBJ1-6 | TRBV12-3/TRBV12-4 | TGTGCCAGCAGTTCGGGTCATTCACCCCTCCACTTT | CASSSGHSPLHF
. | TRBD1 | TRBJ1-3 | TRBV18 | TGTGCCAGCGGGGACAGGCTGGACTCTGGAAACACCATATATTTT | CASGDRLDSGNTIYF
. | . | TRBJ2-1 | TRBV10-3 | TGTGCCATCAGTGAGTCGATAAGGGGGGGCCTCGACAATGAGCAGTTCTTC | CAISESIRGGLDNEQFF
. | TRBD1 | TRBJ1-6 | TRBV7-3 | TGTGCCAGCAGCTCGGACAGGGTGGCACCCCTCCACTTT | CASSSDRVAPLHF
. | . | TRBJ1-1 | TRBV7-6 | TGTGCCAGCAGCTTCCTCGGGAATGGGGACACTGAAGCTTTCTTT | CASSFLGNGDTEAFF
. | . | TRBJ2-7 | TRBV10-3 | TGTGCCATCAGTGGGGGGGAGGAGGACGAGCAGTACTTC | CAISGGEEDEQYF
. | . | TRBJ1-2 | TRBV11-2 | TGTGCCAGCAGCTTAGCACCCCAGGACGGACTACGCGGCTATGGCTACACCTTC | CASSLAPQDGLRGYGYTF
. | . | TRBJ2-7 | TRBV6-6 | TGTGCCAGCAGTTACAATGGGGGCTGGTACGAGCAGTACTTC | CASSYNGGWYEQYF
once | TRBD1 | TRBJ2-2 | TRBV6-1 | TGTGCCAGCAGTGTAGGAAGGGGGCGGTACACCGGGGAGCTGTTTTTT | CASSVGRGRYTGELFF
once | . | TRBJ1-5 | TRBV28 | TGTGCCAGCAGCCCGACGGCGCAGGACAATCAGCCCCAGCATTTT | CASSPTAQDNQPQHF
. | TRBD1 | TRBJ1-2 | TRBV5-1 | TGCGCCAGCAGCGTAACCCCGGGACAGGGTAACTATGGCTACACCTTC | CASSVTPGQGNYGYTF
. | TRBD2 | TRBJ2-1 | TRBV6-2/TRBV6-3 | TGTGCCAGCAGTTCTGGGCGGGGGGGCCCTAATGAGCAGTTCTTC | CASSSGRGGPNEQFF
. | . | TRBJ1-1 | TRBV19 | TGTGCCAGTAGCAACCGACAGAGGACTGAAGCTTTCTTT | CASSNRQRTEAFF
. | TRBD1 | TRBJ1-2 | TRBV28 | TGTGCCAGCAGTTCTACAGGGGACAGGTACTATGGCTACACCTTC | CASSSTGDRYYGYTF
. | . | TRBJ1-1 | TRBV7-6 | TGTGCCAGCAGCCGGCCCGGGACTTTTGAAGCTTTCTTT | CASSRPGTFEAFF
. | TRBD1 | TRBJ1-2 | TRBV5-1 | TGCGCCAGCAGCTTGGCCCACAGGGGAGATGGCTACACCTTC | CASSLAHRGDGYTF
. | TRBD1 | TRBJ2-5 | TRBV3-1/TRBV3-2 | TGTGCCAGCAGTCTACAGGGGGGAGAGACCCAGTACTTC | CASSLQGGETQYF
. | . | TRBJ2-5 | TRBV7-9 | TGTGCCAGCAGCTTACATGGGCCCCGTGGGGAGACCCAGTACTTC | CASSLHGPRGETQYF
few | TRBD1 | TRBJ2-7 | TRBV19 | TGTGCCAGTAGTGGGGCACCGGGACAGGGGGCATACGAGCAGTACTTC | CASSGAPGQGAYEQYF
. | TRBD2 | TRBJ2-4 | TRBV7-3 | TGTGCCAGCAGTTCGGAAGGGAGGCGGTCGGGGGGTACTCAGTACTTC | CASSSEGRRSGGTQYF
. | TRBD1 | TRBJ2-7 | TRBV18 | TGTGCCAGCTCTCCCCGTGGACAGGGGAGCTCCTACGAGCAGTACTTC | CASSPRGQGSSYEQYF
. | . | TRBJ2-1 | TRBV18 | TGTGCCAGCTCACCGGCCGCGGGGGCAAACAATGAGCAGTTCTTC | CASSPAAGANNEQFF
. | . | TRBJ2-1 | TRBV2 | TGTGCCAGCAGTGAATACAGGGGAGGTGAGCAGTTCTTC | CASSEYRGGEQFF
. | TRBD2 | TRBJ2-5 | TRBV7-2 | TGTGCCAGCAGCTTAGGCGGGGGGGCGGAGACCCAGTACTTC | CASSLGGGAETQYF
. | TRBD1 | TRBJ1-5 | TRBV29-1 | TGCAGCGTTACTCAGGGGGGCAATCAGCCCCAGCATTTT | CSVTQGGNQPQHF
once | . | TRBJ1-5 | TRBV19 | TGTGCCAGTAGTATGGGCAGGGCGCCGCCTCAGCCCCAGCATTTT | CASSMGRAPPQPQHF